This entry features one T cell receptor (beta chain) sequence. The repertoire was sequenced with immunoSEQ multiplex PCR; TCRdb's copy has only in-frame clones and lacks some. The repertoire includes approximately 210,000 clones, around 88% of them detected once, and approximately 1.5% sits in the top ten. The CDR3 consists of 17 residues. In germline, CDR1 is LNHDA, CDR2 SQIVND (reference sequence). With V trimmed by 6 bases and J by 5 bases, 15 bases remained unmatched. The data originate from a study of blood T cell repertoires in COVID-19. Whole-study context: The analysed material was cDNA or gDNA that came from T cells, B-cell-depleted T cells, or PBMCs.

The source is a young man with active or convalescent COVID-19. V gene TRBV19 combines with J gene TRBJ2-3; 9 bases map to TRBD2. Sequenced: peripheral blood. The CDR3 region has the DNA TGTGCCAGTAGGGGCCTTGCGGGAGGGCCAGGGAGAGATACGCAGTATTTT. This codes for CASRGLAGGPGRDTQYF.